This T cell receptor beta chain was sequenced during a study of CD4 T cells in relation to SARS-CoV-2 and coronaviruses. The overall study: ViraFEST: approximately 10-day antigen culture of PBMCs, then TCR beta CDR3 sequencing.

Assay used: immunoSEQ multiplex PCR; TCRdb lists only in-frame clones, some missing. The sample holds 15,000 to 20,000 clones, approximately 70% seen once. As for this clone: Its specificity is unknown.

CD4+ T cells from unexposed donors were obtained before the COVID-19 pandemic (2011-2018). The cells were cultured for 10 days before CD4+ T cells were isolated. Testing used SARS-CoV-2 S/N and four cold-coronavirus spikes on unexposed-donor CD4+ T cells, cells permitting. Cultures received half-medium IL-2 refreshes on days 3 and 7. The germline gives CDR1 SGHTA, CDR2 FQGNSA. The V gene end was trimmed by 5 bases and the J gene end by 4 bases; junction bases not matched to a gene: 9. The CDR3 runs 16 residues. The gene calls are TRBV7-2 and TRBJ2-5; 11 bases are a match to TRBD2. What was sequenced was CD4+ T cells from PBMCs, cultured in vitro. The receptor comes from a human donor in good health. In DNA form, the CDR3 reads TGTGCCAGCAGCGCTAAAACTAGCGGGGGCATAGAGACCCAGTACTTC. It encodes CASSAKTSGGIETQYF.